The entry below describes one T cell receptor (beta chain). This clone's antigen is unknown. No clone much larger than this one lies a single base away; base qualities are absent. TCRbeta CDR3 regions were amplified from genomic DNA by means of the immunoSEQ Assay, a bias-controlled multiplex PCR. As for the original processing: The number of nucleated cells in each sample was estimated by amplification of reference gene primers within the assay. Sequence reads were collapsed and filtered to measure the absolute abundance of every unique TCRbeta CDR3 rearrangement. For each sample, productive Simpson clonality was calculated as the square root of Simpson's diversity index across productive rearrangements. TCRdb limited this immuneACCESS table to in-frame rearrangements with V and J called. A share of clones is missing; checked studies link under half to unresolved V genes, and the rest is unexplained. The V and J calls and clone size were taken over from that table, and D and trimming were inferred from the DNA. This sample gives 410,000 or so clones in total; 89% of them show up just once. The ten biggest clones cover roughly 1.6% of the sample.

This sample is part of a study of blood T cell repertoires in COVID-19 (dated by TCRdb to 2020 to 2021). The study in broad terms: Collaborator samples came from the United States, Italy and Spain and covered acute and convalescent phases of COVID-19. Where HLA class I and class II types were available, the types were taken from metadata supplied by the sample provider, not from assay-based typing. A freely available public database, intended as a resource for researchers studying the immune response to SARS-CoV-2, is where the repertoires were released. Samples came from the ongoing ImmuneRACE study (first 160 participants) plus 1,254 subjects from 6 global collaborators. The material from the prospective study consisted of cDNA or gDNA derived from T cells, B-cell-depleted T cells, or PBMCs. Subjects who had been exposed to COVID-19, were actively infected with it, or had recovered from it provided the deeply sampled blood TCRbeta repertoires that made up the dataset. The sample metadata nearly always contained a de-identified subject ID, COVID-19 status, age in years and sex.

A distance of 13 bases separates the germline ends of V and J, which lose 10 bases and 0 bases respectively. The CDR3 measures 14 amino acids from cysteine to phenylalanine. Of all the DNA, just the CDR3 is kept, 42 bases in frame from base 1. The germline V gene supplies CDR1 ENHRY and CDR2 SYGVKD. In Seattle, one collaborating source enrolled patients while the infection was active and tracked those patients longitudinally over the course of disease. Whole blood was collected in K2EDTA tubes by collaborating institutions according to the institutions' own protocols. For TCRbeta analysis, collaborator samples were shipped as frozen whole blood, as isolated PBMCs, or as DNA extracted from either sample type. Findings and caveats that apply to the study as a whole: Clinical and demographic metadata were provided uncurated, with the amount varying by source and participant.

The rearranged segments are TRBV10-3 and TRBJ2-1; TRBD2 is a weak D gene call, 5 bases matching. The sample was peripheral blood. The TCR comes from a woman between 40 and 50 years old with COVID-19, enrolled during active disease. The sequenced DNA is TGTGCCAGCGCAGCGGCCCTCTCCTACAATGAGCAGTTCTTC. The encoded protein is CASAAALSYNEQFF.